This entry lists 27 T cell receptor beta chains sequenced from one sample in a study of blood T cell repertoires in COVID-19. Only in-frame clones appear in the TCRdb table, and some are missing; sequencing was by immunoSEQ multiplex PCR. The sample carries fewer than 300,000 clones, approximately 90% recorded once. Sequencing used peripheral blood. The receptor source for this set is a man aged 50 to 59 with COVID-19, enrolled during active disease.

V gene TRBV20-1 combines with J gene TRBJ2-3; 9 nucleotides align to TRBD2. Trimming removed 3 bases from V and 5 bases from J; junction bases left unmatched: 9. CDR3 length: 15 amino acids. Germline assignment: CDR1 DFQATT and CDR2 SNEGSKA (reference sequence). The CDR3 DNA follows: TGCAGTGCTAGTCCAGCGGGGGGCCGGGGAGATACGCAGTATTTT. Encoded protein: CSASPAGGRGDTQYF.

The rearrangement uses TRBV15 and TRBJ2-6; D might be TRBD1 (6 bases). V was pared by 3 bases and J by 2 bases, with 8 bases between. There are 15 residues in the CDR3. Germline V lookup: CDR1 LNHNV, CDR2 YYDKDF (reference sequence). The CDR3 protein is CATSSNRAGANVLTF. CDR3 DNA sequence: TGTGCCACCAGCAGCAACAGGGCTGGGGCCAACGTCCTGACTTTC.

This clone was seen a handful of times. V is TRBV27 and J is TRBJ2-7, with 8 bases that match TRBD1. Trimming took 3 bases from V and 6 from J; bases not matched to a gene: 10. CDR3 size: 15 residues. The V gene's germline CDR1 is MNHEY and CDR2 SMNVEV (reference sequence). The CDR3 sequence is CASSFQGQGRVEQYF. As DNA, the CDR3 is TGTGCCAGCAGTTTTCAAGGACAGGGTAGAGTCGAGCAGTACTTC.

The chain carries TRBV29-1 and TRBJ2-7, with D possibly being TRBD2 (6 bases). The CDR3 totals 14 residues. V was cut by 4 bases and J by 2 bases, with 15 bases left in between. Germline CDR1 SQVTM, CDR2 ANQGSEA. The CDR3 loop reads CSVVRDSYTYEQYF. The CDR3 DNA reads as TGCAGCGTTGTCAGGGACTCGTATACCTACGAGCAGTACTTC.

The chain joins TRBV15 to TRBJ2-7, with D perhaps TRBD1 (7 bases). The V gene's germline CDR1 is LNHNV and CDR2 YYDKDF (reference sequence). The CDR3 is 15 amino acids. V gave up 5 bases and J gave up 7 bases, with 21 bases separating them. The CDR3 is CATSPGDSRGGEQYF. CDR3 nucleotides: TGTGCCACCAGCCCTGGGGACAGTCGGGGAGGTGAGCAGTACTTC.

This clone was recorded only once. V is TRBV28 and J is TRBJ1-6, with 10 nucleotides matching TRBD1. The CDR3 has 14 amino acids. Germline V gene sequence: CDR1 MDHEN, CDR2 SYDVKM. The trim removed 7 bases at V and 11 bases at J, leaving 8 bases unmatched. The DNA for the CDR3 is TGTGCCAGCAATCCGGGACAGGGGCACACACCCCTCCACTTT. This sequence encodes CASNPGQGHTPLHF.

The gene calls are TRBV7-2 and TRBJ2-7; possibly TRBD2 for D (5 bases). Per germline, CDR1 SGHTA and CDR2 FQGNSA. The CDR3 is made up of 14 amino acids. Trimming took 5 bases from V and 2 from J, leaving 13 bases between them. The CDR3 sequence is CASSPLGGTYEQYF. The CDR3 coding sequence is TGTGCCAGCAGCCCGCTAGGAGGCACCTACGAGCAGTACTTC.

The genes are TRBV7-9 and TRBJ2-1, with D possibly TRBD1 on 6 matching bases. Trimming took off 1 base at V and 4 bases at J, with 8 bases between the two ends. From germline, CDR1 is SEHNR and CDR2 FQNEAQ (reference sequence). The CDR3 has 14 residues. CDR3 region: CASSLEQGYNEQFF. For the CDR3, the DNA is TGTGCCAGCAGCTTAGAACAGGGATACAATGAGCAGTTCTTC.

J is TRBJ2-7 and V is TRBV28; TRBD1 might be the D (7 bases). The CDR3 is 19 residues long. The V end was cut by 7 bases, the J end by 0 bases, with 28 bases between. In germline, CDR1 is MDHEN, CDR2 SYDVKM. The CDR3 DNA follows: TGTGCCAGCACCCCCTGGGGGGACAGATCCCACAGGAGCTCCTACGAGCAGTACTTC. This encodes CASTPWGDRSHRSSYEQYF.

V and J are TRBV2 and TRBJ2-7; D perhaps matches TRBD2 (6 bases). V was shortened by 4 bases and J by 3 bases, with 7 bases between the two germline ends. The CDR3 covers 12 residues. Per the germline V gene, CDR1 is SNHLY and CDR2 is FYNNEI. The CDR3 here is CASSVEGYEQYF. The CDR3 DNA reads TGTGCCAGCAGTGTGGAGGGCTACGAGCAGTACTTC. Full variable domain (missing parts from reference TRBV2 and TRBJ2-7): EPEVTQTPSHQVTQMGQEVILRCVPISNHLYFYWYRQILGQKVEFLVSFYNNEISEKSEIFDDQFSVERPDGSNFTLKIRSTKLEDSAMYFCASSVEGYEQYFGPGTRLTVT.

This clone was detected once. The chain uses TRBV4-3 and TRBJ1-1, with a possible D match to TRBD1 (5 bases). V was clipped by 0 bases and J by 3 bases, with 11 bases between them. CDR1 and CDR2 (germline): LGHNA, YSLEER. The CDR3 consists of 15 residues. CDR3: CASSQDFRADTEAFF. Here the CDR3 DNA reads TGCGCCAGCAGCCAAGACTTCAGGGCGGACACTGAAGCTTTCTTT.

This rearrangement joins TRBV5-1 to TRBJ2-7; TRBD2 aligns across 8 bases. The germline CDR1 and CDR2 sequences are SGHRS and YFSETQ. The CDR3 length is 15 residues. Unmatched junction bases numbered 11, after V lost 4 bases and J lost 5 bases. The CDR3 reads CASSPPREGPDEQYF. CDR3 DNA sequence: TGCGCCAGCAGCCCCCCACGGGAGGGGCCCGACGAGCAGTACTTC.

The J gene is TRBJ2-1, the V gene TRBV10-1; D unresolved. Germline CDR1 WNHNN, CDR2 SYGVQD (reference sequence). Trimming left V 0 bases short and J 4 bases short, with 10 bases between. The CDR3 has 15 residues. The CDR3 loop is CASSESQVRYNEQFF. In nucleotides, the CDR3 is TGCGCCAGCAGTGAGTCGCAGGTTAGATACAATGAGCAGTTCTTC.

V is TRBV5-6 and J is TRBJ1-1; a possible D gene is TRBD1 (6 bases). V was clipped by 0 bases and J by 6 bases, with 21 bases between them. CDR3 length: 17 amino acids. CDR1 and CDR2 from the germline V gene are SGHDT and YYEEEE. For the CDR3, the DNA is TGTGCCAGCAGCTTGGCGCTAACAGGGAAGATATCGGCTGAAGCTTTCTTT. Protein: CASSLALTGKISAEAFF.

The rearrangement uses TRBV2 and TRBJ1-3, with 7 nucleotides matching TRBD1. The CDR3 has 15 amino acids. V was pared by 5 bases and J by 0 bases, with 4 bases of the junction left unmatched. Germline assignment: CDR1 SNHLY and CDR2 FYNNEI. CDR3 sequence reads: CASSTGAFSGNTIYF. CDR3 nucleotides: TGTGCCAGCAGTACAGGGGCCTTCTCTGGAAACACCATATATTTT.

The J gene is TRBJ1-5, the V gene TRBV6-5; 10 bases fit TRBD1. This CDR3 region has 15 residues. With 6 bases clipped from V and 0 bases from J, the junction kept 2 bases outside the gene matches. Germline CDR1 is MNHEY and CDR2 is SVGAGI. This CDR3 is CASSDRGPSNQPQHF. CDR3 DNA: TGTGCCAGCAGCGACAGGGGGCCTAGCAATCAGCCCCAGCATTTT.

V and J are TRBV7-6 and TRBJ2-3; 9 bases agree with TRBD1. J was trimmed by 4 bases and V by 1 base; bases with no gene match: 12. This CDR3 region has 18 residues. Germline V gives CDR1 SGHVS, CDR2 FNYEAQ. The CDR3 DNA sequence: TGTGCCAGCAGCTTAGGTTCTCGGGACAGGGTAGGGGCAGATACGCAGTATTTT. Translated: CASSLGSRDRVGADTQYF.

The chain carries TRBV15 and TRBJ2-1; D is undetermined. This CDR3 region has 11 residues. Trimming removed 5 bases at V and 13 bases at J, with 12 bases between. Germline V gene sequence: CDR1 LNHNV, CDR2 YYDKDF (reference sequence). This CDR3 reads CATSLEERQFF. The DNA for the CDR3 is TGTGCCACCAGCCTCGAGGAAAGACAGTTCTTC.

The rearrangement uses TRBV19 and TRBJ2-7; 9 bases are shared with TRBD1. Germline V gene sequence: CDR1 LNHDA, CDR2 SQIVND (reference sequence). The CDR3 runs to 15 residues. The ends lost 4 bases at V and 3 bases at J; junction bases unmatched: 7. CDR3 coding DNA: TGTGCCAGTAGTAGGAGGGGACAGGGAAACTACGAGCAGTACTTC. Translation: CASSRRGQGNYEQYF. The full variable domain, rest sourced from reference TRBV19 and TRBJ2-7, is DGGITQSPKYLFRKEGQNVTLSCEQNLNHDAMYWYRQDPGQGLRLIYYSQIVNDFQKGDIAEGYSVSREKKESFPLTVTSAQKNPTAFYLCASSRRGQGNYEQYFGPGTRLTVT.

The chain combines TRBV5-4 with TRBJ2-5; the match to TRBD1 covers 9 bases. V shed 0 bases and J 7 bases; nucleotides not matched to a gene: 7. CDR1 and CDR2 (germline): SGHNT, YYREEE (reference sequence). The length of the CDR3 is 15 residues. DNA of the CDR3: TGTGCCAGCAGCTTGGTACAGGGGGCCTCCGGGACCCAGTACTTC. Its translation is CASSLVQGASGTQYF.

This clone has a single count. The chain couples TRBV20-1 to TRBJ2-7, with TRBD2 as a possible D gene (5 bases). The CDR3 has 14 residues. Deletions cut 3 bases from V and 6 bases from J, with 18 bases between. Germline-derived CDR1 and CDR2 are DFQATT and SNEGSKA (reference sequence). The CDR3 reads CSASSFRGITEQYF. CDR3 DNA sequence: TGCAGTGCTAGTTCATTTCGGGGAATTACCGAGCAGTACTTC.

This chain links TRBV5-1 with TRBJ2-3, with D tentatively TRBD2 (6 bases). Per the germline V gene, CDR1 is SGHRS and CDR2 is YFSETQ. This CDR3 spans 16 amino acids. The V end lost 5 bases, the J end lost 0 bases, and 16 bases lay between the germline ends. For the CDR3, the DNA is TGCGCCAGCAGGGCCGGAGGGATAGGTAGCACAGATACGCAGTATTTT. It yields the protein CASRAGGIGSTDTQYF.

This chain's CDR3 is CATSPAGPTTDTQYF. Here the CDR3 DNA reads TGTGCCACCAGCCCAGCGGGGCCCACAACAGATACGCAGTATTTT. V gene TRBV24-1 combines with J gene TRBJ2-3, with 7 nucleotides matching TRBD2. The junction had 9 bases not matched to a gene; V was cut back by 7 bases and J by 3 bases. CDR1 is KGHDR and CDR2 is SFDVKD in the germline V gene. The CDR3 runs to 15 residues.

CDR3: CASSLVGGEQYF. CDR3 coding DNA: TGTGCCAGCAGCTTAGTCGGGGGCGAGCAGTACTTC. The chain is built from TRBV11-2 and TRBJ2-7, with D tentatively TRBD2 (6 bases). The CDR3 is 12 residues long. Germline V CDR1 and CDR2: SGHAT, FQNNGV. V gave up 1 base and J gave up 6 bases, with 7 bases separating them.

This clone appeared a few times. The rearrangement joins TRBV29-1 to TRBJ1-5; D remains ambiguous. Trimming shortened V by 5 bases and J by 9 bases, and 17 bases separated the two germline ends. There are 13 residues in the CDR3. Germline V gene data show CDR1 as SQVTM and CDR2 as ANQGSEA. The CDR3 DNA sequence: TGCAGCGTTAGGTCAATCCCCGAGGGGCCCCAGCATTTT. It translates to CSVRSIPEGPQHF.

The V and J genes are TRBV3-1 (or the pseudogene TRBV3-2) and TRBJ1-4, with D possibly matching TRBD1 (5 bases). Germline V gene lookup returns CDR1 LGHDT and CDR2 YNNKEL (reference sequence). The CDR3 sequence is 14 residues long. Between the trimmed V and J ends, which lost 4 bases and 0 bases, there was a span of 6 bases. CDR3 region: CASSRQTTNEKLFF. CDR3 bases: TGTGCCAGCAGCCGACAGACAACTAATGAAAAACTGTTTTTT.

The CDR3 sequence is CASSRTNTEAFF. CDR3 sequence (DNA): TGTGCCAGCAGTCGGACAAACACTGAAGCTTTCTTT. The chain carries TRBV12-3 or TRBV12-4 and TRBJ1-1; D is possibly TRBD1 (5 bases). The germline V and J ends were trimmed by 5 bases and 2 bases, with 6 bases remaining between them. This CDR3 region has 12 residues.